This T cell receptor (beta chain) emerged from a study of cytomegalovirus exposure and HLA in healthy donors. As for the study in general: The same platform used for the 500 to 850 first-cohort repertoires was also used for the 90 to 150 validation repertoires, as a later analysis reported. The study, taken as a whole, reports: The study put under 200 TCR beta chains on its list as cytomegalovirus-associated. Rare TCR sequences dominated, though some public TCRs recurred in many donors.

Assay used: immunoSEQ multiplex PCR; TCRdb lists only in-frame clones, some missing. The table lists approximately 100,000 clones, 85% to 90% of them singletons. On this clone: Its antigen is still unknown.

It was the approximately 120-subject validation cohort, separate from the roughly 700-subject first cohort, to which the donors belonged. The CDR3 contains 16 residues. Unmatched junction bases numbered 14, after V lost 4 bases and J lost 11 bases. CDR1 is SGHNT, CDR2 YYREEE, per germline (reference sequence). The J gene is TRBJ2-7, the V gene TRBV5-4, with 14 bases that match TRBD2. The material sequenced was PBMCs. The receptor comes from a woman in her late teens or twenties in good health and CMV-seronegative. CDR3 DNA: TGTGCCAGCAGCCCCCGCGTCGGGACTAGCGGGGGAAGGAAGTACTTC. Encoded protein: CASSPRVGTSGGRKYF.